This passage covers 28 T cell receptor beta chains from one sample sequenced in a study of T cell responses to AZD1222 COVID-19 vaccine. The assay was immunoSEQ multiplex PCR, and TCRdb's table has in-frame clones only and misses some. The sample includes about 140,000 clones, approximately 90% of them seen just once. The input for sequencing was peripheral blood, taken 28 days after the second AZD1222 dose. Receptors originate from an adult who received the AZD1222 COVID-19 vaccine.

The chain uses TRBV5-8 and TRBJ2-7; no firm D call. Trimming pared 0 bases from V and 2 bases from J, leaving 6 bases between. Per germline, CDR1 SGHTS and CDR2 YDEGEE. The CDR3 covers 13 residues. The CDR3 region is CASSLGPTYEQYF. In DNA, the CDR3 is TGTGCCAGCAGCTTGGGACCAACCTACGAGCAGTACTTC.

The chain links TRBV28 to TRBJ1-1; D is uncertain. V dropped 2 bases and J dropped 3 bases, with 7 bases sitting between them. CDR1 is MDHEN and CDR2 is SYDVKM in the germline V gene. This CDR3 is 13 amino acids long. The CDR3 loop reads CASSLARYTEAFF. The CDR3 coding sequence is TGTGCCAGCAGTTTAGCCAGATACACTGAAGCTTTCTTT.

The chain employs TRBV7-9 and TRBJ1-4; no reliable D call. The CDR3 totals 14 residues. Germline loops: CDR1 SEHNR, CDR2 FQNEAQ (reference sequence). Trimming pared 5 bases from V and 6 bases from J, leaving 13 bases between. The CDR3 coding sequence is TGTGCCAGCAGCCTCATAGGCAGTTATGAAAAACTGTTTTTT. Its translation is CASSLIGSYEKLFF. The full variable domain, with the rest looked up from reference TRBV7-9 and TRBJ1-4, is DTGVSQNPRHKITKRGQNVTFRCDPISEHNRLYWYRQTLGQGPEFLTYFQNEAQLEKSRLLSDRFSAERPKGSFSTLEIQRTEQGDSAMYLCASSLIGSYEKLFFGSGTQLSVL.

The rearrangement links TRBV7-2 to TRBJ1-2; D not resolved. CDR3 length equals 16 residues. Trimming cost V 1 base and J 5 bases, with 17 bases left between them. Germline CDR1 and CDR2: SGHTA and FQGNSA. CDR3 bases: TGTGCCAGCAGCTTAGATCCATCGCACGCTGGGTATGGCTACACCTTC. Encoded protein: CASSLDPSHAGYGYTF.

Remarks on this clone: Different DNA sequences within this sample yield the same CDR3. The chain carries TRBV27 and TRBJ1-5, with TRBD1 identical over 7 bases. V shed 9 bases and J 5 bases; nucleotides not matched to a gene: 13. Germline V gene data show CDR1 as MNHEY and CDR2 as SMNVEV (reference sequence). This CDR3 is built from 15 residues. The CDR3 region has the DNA TGTGCCAGTAGTGCCCGCGAGGGGGCTGATCAGCCCCAGCATTTT. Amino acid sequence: CASSAREGADQPQHF.

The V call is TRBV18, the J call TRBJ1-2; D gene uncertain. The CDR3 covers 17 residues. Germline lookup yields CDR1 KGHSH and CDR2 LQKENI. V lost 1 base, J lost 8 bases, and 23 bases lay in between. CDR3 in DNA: TGTGCCAGCTCACCACGTCCCGGGCCAAAAGACCCGGGGGGCTACACCTTC. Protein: CASSPRPGPKDPGGYTF.

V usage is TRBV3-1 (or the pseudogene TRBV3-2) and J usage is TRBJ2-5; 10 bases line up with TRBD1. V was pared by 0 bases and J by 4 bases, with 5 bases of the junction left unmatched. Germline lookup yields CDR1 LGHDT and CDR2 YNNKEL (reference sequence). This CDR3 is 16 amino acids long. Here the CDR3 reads CASSQDLTGGRETQYF. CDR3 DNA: TGTGCCAGCAGCCAAGATCTGACAGGGGGCAGAGAGACCCAGTACTTC.

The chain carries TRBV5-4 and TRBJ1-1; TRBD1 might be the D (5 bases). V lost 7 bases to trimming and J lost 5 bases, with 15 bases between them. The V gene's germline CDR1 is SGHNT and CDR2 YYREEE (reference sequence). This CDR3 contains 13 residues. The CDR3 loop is CASRRGGNTEAFF. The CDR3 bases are TGTGCCAGCCGCCGGGGGGGGAATACTGAAGCTTTCTTT.

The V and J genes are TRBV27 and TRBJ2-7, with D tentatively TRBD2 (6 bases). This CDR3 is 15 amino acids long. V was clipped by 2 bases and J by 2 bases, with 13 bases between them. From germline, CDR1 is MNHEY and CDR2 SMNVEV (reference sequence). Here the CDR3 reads CASSLRGREPYEQYF. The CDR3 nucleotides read TGTGCCAGCAGTTTACGGGGTCGGGAGCCCTACGAGCAGTACTTC.

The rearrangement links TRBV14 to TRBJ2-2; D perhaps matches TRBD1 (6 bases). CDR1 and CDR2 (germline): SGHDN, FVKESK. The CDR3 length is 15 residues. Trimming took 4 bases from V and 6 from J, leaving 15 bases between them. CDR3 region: CASSPNLQGSGELFF. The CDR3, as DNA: TGTGCCAGCAGCCCAAACTTGCAGGGGTCCGGGGAGCTGTTTTTT.

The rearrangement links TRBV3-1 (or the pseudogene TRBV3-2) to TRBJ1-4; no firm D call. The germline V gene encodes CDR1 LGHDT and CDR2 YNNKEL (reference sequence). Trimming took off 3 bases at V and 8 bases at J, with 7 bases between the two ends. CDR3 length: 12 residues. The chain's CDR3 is CASSQYREKLFF. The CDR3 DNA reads TGTGCCAGCAGCCAGTATAGGGAAAAACTGTTTTTT.

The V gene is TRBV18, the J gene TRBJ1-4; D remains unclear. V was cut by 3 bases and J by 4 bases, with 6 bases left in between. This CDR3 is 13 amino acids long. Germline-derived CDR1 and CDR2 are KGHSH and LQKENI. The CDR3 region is CASSPDLNEKLFF. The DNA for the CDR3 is TGTGCCAGCTCACCGGATCTTAATGAAAAACTGTTTTTT.

As DNA, the CDR3 is TGTGCCACCGCCGGACAAGACAAAAACATTCAGTACTTC. It is translated as CATAGQDKNIQYF. J is TRBJ2-4 and V is TRBV2; D is possibly TRBD1 (5 bases). CDR3 length: 13 amino acids. In germline, CDR1 is SNHLY, CDR2 FYNNEI. Trimming cost V 10 bases and J 3 bases, with 13 bases left between them.

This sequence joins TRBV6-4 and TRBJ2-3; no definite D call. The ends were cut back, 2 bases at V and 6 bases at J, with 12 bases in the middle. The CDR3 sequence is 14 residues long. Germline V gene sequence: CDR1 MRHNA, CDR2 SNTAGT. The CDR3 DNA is TGTGCCAGCAGTGACCCCGCACTGGGGGATACGCAGTATTTT. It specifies CASSDPALGDTQYF.

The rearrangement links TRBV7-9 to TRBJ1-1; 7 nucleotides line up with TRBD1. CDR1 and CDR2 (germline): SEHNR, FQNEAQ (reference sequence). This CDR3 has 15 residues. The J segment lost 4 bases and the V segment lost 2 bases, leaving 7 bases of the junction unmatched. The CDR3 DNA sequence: TGTGCCAGCAGCTTACCGACAGGGCGAGGCACTGAAGCTTTCTTT. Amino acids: CASSLPTGRGTEAFF. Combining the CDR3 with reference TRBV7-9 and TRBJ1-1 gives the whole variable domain DTGVSQNPRHKITKRGQNVTFRCDPISEHNRLYWYRQTLGQGPEFLTYFQNEAQLEKSRLLSDRFSAERPKGSFSTLEIQRTEQGDSAMYLCASSLPTGRGTEAFFGQGTRLTVV.

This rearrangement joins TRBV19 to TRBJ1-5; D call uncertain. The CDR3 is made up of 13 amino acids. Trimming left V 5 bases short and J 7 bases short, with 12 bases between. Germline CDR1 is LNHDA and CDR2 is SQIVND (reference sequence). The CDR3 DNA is TGTGCCAGTAGTTTCCAGATTGGGCAGCCCCAGCATTTT. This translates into CASSFQIGQPQHF.

The DNA of the CDR3 is TGTGCCAGCAGTTTCCCTAATTCACCCCTCCACTTT. Residues: CASSFPNSPLHF. The chain has TRBV27 and TRBJ1-6; D is ambiguous. This CDR3 spans 12 amino acids. V was pared by 3 bases and J by 6 bases, with 3 bases between. Germline CDR1 reads MNHEY; CDR2 reads SMNVEV (reference sequence).

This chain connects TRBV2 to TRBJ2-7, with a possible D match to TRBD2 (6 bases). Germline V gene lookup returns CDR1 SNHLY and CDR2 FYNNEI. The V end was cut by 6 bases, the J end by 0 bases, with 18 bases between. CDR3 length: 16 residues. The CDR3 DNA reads TGTGCCAGCAGCCTTAGCGGAGGGAATAGCTCCTACGAGCAGTACTTC. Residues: CASSLSGGNSSYEQYF.

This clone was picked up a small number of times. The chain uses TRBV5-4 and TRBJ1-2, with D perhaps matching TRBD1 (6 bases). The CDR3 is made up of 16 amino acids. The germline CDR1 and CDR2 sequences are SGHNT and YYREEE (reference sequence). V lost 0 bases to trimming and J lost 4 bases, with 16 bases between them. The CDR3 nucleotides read TGTGCCAGCAGCTTGGATCTGGGACAACTTTCCTATGGCTACACCTTC. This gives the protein CASSLDLGQLSYGYTF.

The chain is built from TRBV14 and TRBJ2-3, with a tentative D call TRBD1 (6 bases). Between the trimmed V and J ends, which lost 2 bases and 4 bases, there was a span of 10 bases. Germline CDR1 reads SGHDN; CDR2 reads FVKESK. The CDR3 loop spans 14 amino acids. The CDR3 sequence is CASSQREGADTQYF. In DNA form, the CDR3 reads TGTGCCAGCAGCCAACGAGAGGGGGCAGATACGCAGTATTTT.

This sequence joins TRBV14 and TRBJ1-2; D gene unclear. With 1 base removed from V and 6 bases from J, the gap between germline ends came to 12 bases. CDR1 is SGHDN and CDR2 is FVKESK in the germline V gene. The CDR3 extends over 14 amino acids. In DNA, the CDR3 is TGTGCCAGCAGCCAAGTCTCCGGCAGCCATGGCTACACCTTC. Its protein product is CASSQVSGSHGYTF.

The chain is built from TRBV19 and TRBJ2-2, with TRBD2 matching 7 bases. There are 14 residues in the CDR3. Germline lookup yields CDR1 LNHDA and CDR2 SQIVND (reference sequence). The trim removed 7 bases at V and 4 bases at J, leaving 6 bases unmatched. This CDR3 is CASMETGGTGELFF. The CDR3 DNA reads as TGTGCCAGTATGGAGACGGGGGGCACCGGGGAGCTGTTTTTT.

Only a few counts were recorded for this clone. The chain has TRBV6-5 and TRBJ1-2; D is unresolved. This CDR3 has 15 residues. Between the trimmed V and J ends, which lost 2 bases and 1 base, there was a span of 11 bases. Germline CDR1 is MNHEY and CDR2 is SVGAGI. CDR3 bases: TGTGCCAGCAGTTACGCGGCCAGGTATAACTATGGCTACACCTTC. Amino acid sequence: CASSYAARYNYGYTF.

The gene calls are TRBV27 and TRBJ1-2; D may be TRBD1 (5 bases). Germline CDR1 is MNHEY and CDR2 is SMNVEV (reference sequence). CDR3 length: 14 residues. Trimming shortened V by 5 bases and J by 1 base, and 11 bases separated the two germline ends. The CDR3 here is CASSPLQVNYGYTF. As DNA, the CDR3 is TGTGCCAGCAGTCCCCTACAGGTTAACTATGGCTACACCTTC.

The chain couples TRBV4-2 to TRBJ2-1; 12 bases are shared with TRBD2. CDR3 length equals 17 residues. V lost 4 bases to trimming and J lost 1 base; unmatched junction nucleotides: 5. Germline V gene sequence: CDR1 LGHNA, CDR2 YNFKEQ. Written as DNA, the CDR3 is TGTGCCAGCAGCCGACAACTAGCGGGAGGATCCTACAATGAGCAGTTCTTC. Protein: CASSRQLAGGSYNEQFF.

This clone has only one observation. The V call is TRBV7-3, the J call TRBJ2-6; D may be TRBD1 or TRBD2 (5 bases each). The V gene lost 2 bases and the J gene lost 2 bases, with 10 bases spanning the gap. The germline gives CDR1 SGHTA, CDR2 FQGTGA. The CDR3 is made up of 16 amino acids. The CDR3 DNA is TGTGCCAGCAGCTTAGCTAGGGGAGCTGGGGCCAACGTCCTGACTTTC. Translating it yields CASSLARGAGANVLTF.

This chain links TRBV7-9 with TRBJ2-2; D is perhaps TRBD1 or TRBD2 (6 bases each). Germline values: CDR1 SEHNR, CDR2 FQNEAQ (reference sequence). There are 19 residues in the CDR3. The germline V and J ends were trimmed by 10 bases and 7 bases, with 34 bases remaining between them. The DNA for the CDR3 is TGTGCCACCCCAACTACGTCGAGGGGGGTCTCTCGATGGGTCGGGGAGCTGTTTTTT. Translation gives CATPTTSRGVSRWVGELFF. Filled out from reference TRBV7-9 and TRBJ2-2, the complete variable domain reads DTGVSQNPRHKITKRGQNVTFRCDPISEHNRLYWYRQTLGQGPEFLTYFQNEAQLEKSRLLSDRFSAERPKGSFSTLEIQRTEQGDSAMYLCATPTTSRGVSRWVGELFFGEGSRLTVL.

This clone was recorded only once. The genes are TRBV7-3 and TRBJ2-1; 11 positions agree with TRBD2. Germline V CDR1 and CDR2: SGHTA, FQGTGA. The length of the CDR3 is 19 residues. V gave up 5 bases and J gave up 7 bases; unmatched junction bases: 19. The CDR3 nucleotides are TGTGCCAGCAGCCCATCAATCGGACTACTAGCGGGAGTTGGTAATGAGCAGTTCTTC. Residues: CASSPSIGLLAGVGNEQFF.